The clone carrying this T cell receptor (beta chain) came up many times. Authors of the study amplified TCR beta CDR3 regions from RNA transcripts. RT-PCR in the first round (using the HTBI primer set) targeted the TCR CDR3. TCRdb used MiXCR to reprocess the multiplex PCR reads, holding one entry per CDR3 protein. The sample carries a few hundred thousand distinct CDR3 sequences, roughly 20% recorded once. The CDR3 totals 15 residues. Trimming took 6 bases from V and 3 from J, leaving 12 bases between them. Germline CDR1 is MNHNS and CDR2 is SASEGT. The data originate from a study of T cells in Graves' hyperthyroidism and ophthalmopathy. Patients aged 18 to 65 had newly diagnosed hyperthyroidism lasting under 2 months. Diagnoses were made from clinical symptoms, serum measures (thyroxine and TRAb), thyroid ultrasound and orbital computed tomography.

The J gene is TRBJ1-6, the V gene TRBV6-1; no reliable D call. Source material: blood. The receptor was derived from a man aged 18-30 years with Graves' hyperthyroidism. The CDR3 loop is CASSQSLIYNSPLHF. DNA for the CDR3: TGTGCCAGCAGCCAGTCCCTGATCTATAATTCACCCCTCCACTTT.